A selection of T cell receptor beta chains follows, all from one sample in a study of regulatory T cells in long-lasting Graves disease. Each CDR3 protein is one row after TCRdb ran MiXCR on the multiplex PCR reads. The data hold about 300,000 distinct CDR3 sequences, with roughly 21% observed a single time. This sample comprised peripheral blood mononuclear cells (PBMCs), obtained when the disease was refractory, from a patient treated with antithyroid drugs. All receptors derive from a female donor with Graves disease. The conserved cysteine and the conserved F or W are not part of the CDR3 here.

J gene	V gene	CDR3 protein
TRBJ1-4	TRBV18	ASSPGASTNEKLF
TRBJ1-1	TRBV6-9	ASSYFYGGRNTEAF
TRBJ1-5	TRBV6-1	ASVNPVGNQPQH
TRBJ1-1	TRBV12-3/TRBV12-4	ASSQQGGNTEAF
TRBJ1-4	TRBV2	ASAGEKLF
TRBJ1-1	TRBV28	ASRTDRRLPENTEAF
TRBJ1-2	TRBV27	ASSFKAQGFSGYT
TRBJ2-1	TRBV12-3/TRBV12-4	ASRPLAGGNNEQF
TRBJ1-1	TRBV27	ASSLFSGDTEAF
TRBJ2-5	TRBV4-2	ASSQVASREIQETQY
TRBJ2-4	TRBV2	ASSATVNIQY
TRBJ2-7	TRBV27	ASGWDSYEQY
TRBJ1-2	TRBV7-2	ASSLYRGTNYGYT
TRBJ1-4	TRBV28	ASSKGGEKLF
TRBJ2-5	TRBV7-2	ASSSEETQY
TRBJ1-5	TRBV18	ASSPRGEAWANQPQH
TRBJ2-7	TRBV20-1	SASPLRATSSRDEQY
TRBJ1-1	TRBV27	ASSLRRVGSEAF
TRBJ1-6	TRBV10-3	AISEPDRGNSPLH
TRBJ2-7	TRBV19	ASGQPSGRVSEQY
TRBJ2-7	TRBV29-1	SVDRGYEQY
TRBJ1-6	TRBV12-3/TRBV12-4	ASSLDPGFGSPLH
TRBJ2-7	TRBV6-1	ASSVFISYEQY
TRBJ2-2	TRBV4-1	ASSTGPTTNTGELF
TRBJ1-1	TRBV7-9	ASSFTGYTEAF
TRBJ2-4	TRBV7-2	ASSFRIPGLGKNIQY
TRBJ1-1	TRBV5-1	ASSLRRGNTEAF
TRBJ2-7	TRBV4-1	ASSQPRLAGGPGEQY
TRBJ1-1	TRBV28	ASSRWGINTEAF
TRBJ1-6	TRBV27	ASSLRGQGYSPLH
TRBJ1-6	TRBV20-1	SATSTGEFGTNSPLH
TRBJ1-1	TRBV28	ASRSMNTEAF
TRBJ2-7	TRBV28	ASSLSERGEDYEQY
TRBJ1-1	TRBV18	ASSAPDTGAF
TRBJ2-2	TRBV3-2	ASSPGQVNTGELF
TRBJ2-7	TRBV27	ASKTGSGNSYEQY
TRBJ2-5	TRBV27	ASSLSVAHQETQY
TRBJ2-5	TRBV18	ASSLSGGTETQY
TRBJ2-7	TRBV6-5	ASSYGAGTGSEEQY
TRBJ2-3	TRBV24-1	ATSVRAGGTDTQY